This paragraph reports one T cell receptor beta chain. Its antigen is not identified. This record belongs to a study of tumor-infiltrating lymphocytes in primary liver carcinoma. Whole-study context: Men and women, 30 to 69 years of age, made up the patients.

Co-extracted RNA and DNA came from 20-30 mg of unsorted bulk tissue. Each tumor sample had over 90% viable tumor cells. The CDR3 contains 15 residues. Trimming took off 5 bases at V and 1 base at J, with 14 bases between the two ends. A constant-region primer served to make TCR beta cDNA from approximately 490 ng total RNA. ARM-PCR, slightly modified, supplied the TCR beta libraries through three nested multiplex PCR rounds. The opening two PCR rounds, about 10 cycles each, paired TRBV1-TRBV30 forward primers with a C-beta reverse primer. TCRdb re-derived calls from the multiplex PCR reads in MiXCR, one entry per CDR3 protein. The sample holds around 81,000 distinct CDR3 sequences, about two thirds seen once. Regarding the study as a whole: Representation across all five tumor regions was limited to only about 7.5-24% of top clones.

The source material was liver tumor tissue from sampling region 4. Sample subset: tumor region T4, right-lateral pole. The sequence was collected from a woman aged 55-69 years with primary liver carcinoma and hepatitis B virus infection. The genes are TRBV12-3 or TRBV12-4 and TRBJ1-1; unclear D gene. The CDR3 protein is CASSIPQARNTEAFF. CDR3 DNA: TGTGCCAGCAGTATCCCTCAGGCGAGGAACACTGAAGCTTTCTTT.